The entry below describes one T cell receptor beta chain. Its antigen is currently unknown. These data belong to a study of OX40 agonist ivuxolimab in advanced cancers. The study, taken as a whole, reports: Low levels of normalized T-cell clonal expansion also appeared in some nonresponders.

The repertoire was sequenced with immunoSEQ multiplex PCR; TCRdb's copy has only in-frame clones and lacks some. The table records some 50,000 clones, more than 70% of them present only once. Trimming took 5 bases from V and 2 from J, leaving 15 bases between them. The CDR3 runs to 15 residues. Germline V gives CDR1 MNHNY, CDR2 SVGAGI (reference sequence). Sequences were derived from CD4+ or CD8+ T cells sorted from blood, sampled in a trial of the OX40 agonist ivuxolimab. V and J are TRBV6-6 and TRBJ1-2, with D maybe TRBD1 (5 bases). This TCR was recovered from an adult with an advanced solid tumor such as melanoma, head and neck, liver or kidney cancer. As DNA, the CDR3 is TGTGCCAGCAGTCCCGGCGGGACGGGGAACTATGGCTACACCTTC. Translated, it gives CASSPGGTGNYGYTF.